Reported below is one TCR beta chain. What it recognizes is unknown. Each donor was nominally healthy when sampled (though unrecorded immune exposures were likely). This CDR3 contains 16 residues. V trimming: 4 bases; J trimming: 7 bases; junction bases outside the gene matches: 16. Germline V gives CDR1 SGHRS, CDR2 YFSETQ. 13 Jbeta primers and 60 Vbeta primers were used for the PCR. This table comes from immunoSEQ multiplex PCR, and its TCRdb copy is limited to in-frame clones, with some not included. The sample includes approximately 190,000 clones, around 87% of them seen just once. The sample is drawn from a study of cytomegalovirus exposure and HLA in healthy donors. The study's findings and limits: Rare sequences made up most TCRs, while some public TCRs were found in many donors.

The TCR originated in a boy aged 2-9 years in good health and CMV-seronegative. The chain carries TRBV5-1 and TRBJ2-7, with TRBD2 matching 8 bases. The specimen sequenced was PBMCs. CDR3 in DNA: TGCGCCAGCAGCAACCTTGACGGGAGGGCCTCAAGGGAGCAGTACTTC. Translated, it gives CASSNLDGRASREQYF.